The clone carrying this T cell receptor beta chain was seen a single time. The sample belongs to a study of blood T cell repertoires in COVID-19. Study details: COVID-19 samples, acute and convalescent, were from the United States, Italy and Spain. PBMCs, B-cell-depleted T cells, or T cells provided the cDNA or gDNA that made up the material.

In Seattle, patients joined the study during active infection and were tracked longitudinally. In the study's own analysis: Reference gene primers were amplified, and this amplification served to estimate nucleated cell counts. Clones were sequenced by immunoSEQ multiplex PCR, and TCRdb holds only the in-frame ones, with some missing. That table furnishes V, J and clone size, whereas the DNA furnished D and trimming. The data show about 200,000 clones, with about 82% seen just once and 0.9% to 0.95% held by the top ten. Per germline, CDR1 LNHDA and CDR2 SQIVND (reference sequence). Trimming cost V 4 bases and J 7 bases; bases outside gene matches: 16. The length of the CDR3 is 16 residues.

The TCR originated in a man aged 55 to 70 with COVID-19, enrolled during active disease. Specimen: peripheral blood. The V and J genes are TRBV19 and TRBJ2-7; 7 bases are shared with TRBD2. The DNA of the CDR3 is TGTGCCAGTAGTACCGAGTGGCTAGCGGCGGTGGGGGAGCAGTACTTC. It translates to CASSTEWLAAVGEQYF. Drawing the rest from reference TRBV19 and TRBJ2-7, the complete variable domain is DGGITQSPKYLFRKEGQNVTLSCEQNLNHDAMYWYRQDPGQGLRLIYYSQIVNDFQKGDIAEGYSVSREKKESFPLTVTSAQKNPTAFYLCASSTEWLAAVGEQYFGPGTRLTVT.